Shown below are 21 T cell receptor beta chains from a single sample sequenced in a study of blood T cell repertoires in COVID-19. Only in-frame clones appear in the TCRdb table, and some are missing; sequencing was by immunoSEQ multiplex PCR. The sample holds around 240,000 clones, approximately 80% seen once. Source material: peripheral blood. These receptors originate from a woman aged 45-65 years with acute or convalescent COVID-19.

This chain links TRBV13 with TRBJ1-6; 10 bases are shared with TRBD1. Trimming cost V 3 bases and J 16 bases; bases outside gene matches: 9. CDR3 length: 14 residues. Germline-derived CDR1 and CDR2 are PRHDT and FYEKMQ (reference sequence). In DNA, the CDR3 is TGTGCCAGCAGCTTCTCGGGACAGGGGTTTTTACTCCACTTT. The encoded protein is CASSFSGQGFLLHF.

The chain is built from TRBV3-1 (or the pseudogene TRBV3-2) and TRBJ1-2; TRBD1 aligns across 9 bases. V dropped 4 bases and J dropped 3; count of bases not matched to a gene: 6. In germline, CDR1 is LGHDT, CDR2 YNNKEL (reference sequence). This CDR3 has 15 residues. This chain's CDR3 is CASSPRDREDYGYTF. Here the CDR3 DNA reads TGTGCCAGCAGCCCCCGGGACAGGGAAGACTATGGCTACACCTTC.

This chain connects TRBV24-1 to TRBJ1-5, with D uncertain. The germline V and J ends were trimmed by 5 bases and 5 bases, with 12 bases remaining between them. The V gene's germline CDR1 is KGHDR and CDR2 SFDVKD. There are 14 residues in the CDR3. DNA of the CDR3: TGTGCCACCAGTGCTCCCGGGAGTGATCAGCCCCAGCATTTT. Amino acid sequence: CATSAPGSDQPQHF.

The V gene is TRBV2, the J gene TRBJ2-5, with TRBD1 matching over 12 bases. This CDR3 is 14 amino acids long. V lost 8 bases to trimming and J lost 5 bases; unmatched junction nucleotides: 6. CDR1 is SNHLY and CDR2 is FYNNEI in the germline V gene. CDR3: CASGGTGGAETQYF. The DNA of the CDR3 is TGTGCCAGCGGAGGGACAGGGGGCGCGGAGACCCAGTACTTC.

This clone has ten or more counts. The gene calls are TRBV27 and TRBJ2-1; 9 nucleotides agree with TRBD1. CDR1 and CDR2 from the germline V gene are MNHEY and SMNVEV (reference sequence). V trimming: 8 bases; J trimming: 6 bases; junction bases outside the gene matches: 5. The CDR3 contains 13 residues. Written as DNA, the CDR3 is TGTGCCAGCGGGGACAGGGACTTCAATGAGCAGTTCTTC. It codes for CASGDRDFNEQFF.

The chain joins TRBV30 to TRBJ1-6; D remains ambiguous. Between the trimmed V and J ends, which lost 7 bases and 5 bases, there was a span of 12 bases. This CDR3 has 13 amino acids. Germline CDR1 reads GTSNPN; CDR2 reads SVGIG (reference sequence). CDR3 loop: CAFSRKNNSPLHF. The CDR3 nucleotides read TGTGCCTTTTCGAGAAAAAATAATTCACCCCTCCACTTT.

The V gene is TRBV7-9, the J gene TRBJ2-2, with D tentatively TRBD1 (6 bases). The CDR3 totals 13 residues. Trimming cost V 3 bases and J 4 bases, with 6 bases left between them. The V gene's germline CDR1 is SEHNR and CDR2 FQNEAQ (reference sequence). The CDR3 loop reads CASSLDSTGELFF. DNA of the CDR3: TGTGCCAGCAGCTTGGACAGCACCGGGGAGCTGTTTTTT. Looking up the rest from reference TRBV7-9 and TRBJ2-2 gives the full variable domain: DTGVSQNPRHKITKRGQNVTFRCDPISEHNRLYWYRQTLGQGPEFLTYFQNEAQLEKSRLLSDRFSAERPKGSFSTLEIQRTEQGDSAMYLCASSLDSTGELFFGEGSRLTVL.

The chain couples TRBV20-1 to TRBJ2-7, with 7 bases matching TRBD2. Germline V gives CDR1 DFQATT, CDR2 SNEGSKA (reference sequence). V lost 3 bases and J lost 0; bases outside the gene matches: 11. CDR3 length equals 16 residues. The CDR3 region is CSASKISSGDSYEQYF. The DNA for the CDR3 is TGCAGTGCTAGTAAGATCTCTAGCGGAGACTCCTACGAGCAGTACTTC.

CDR3 in DNA: TGCGCCAGCAGCTTCCGAGCGGGGGGGCGAGGGAATGAGCAGTTCTTC. As protein: CASSFRAGGRGNEQFF. J is TRBJ2-1 and V is TRBV5-1, with 10 positions matching TRBD2. Germline assignment: CDR1 SGHRS and CDR2 YFSETQ. Trimming took 2 bases from V and 7 from J; bases not matched to a gene: 9. The CDR3 runs to 16 residues. The variable domain in full, completed from reference TRBV5-1 and TRBJ2-1, reads KAGVTQTPRYLIKTRGQQVTLSCSPISGHRSVSWYQQTPGQGLQFLFEYFSETQRNKGNFPGRFSGRQFSNSRSEMNVSTLELGDSALYLCASSFRAGGRGNEQFFGPGTRLTVL.

V gene TRBV4-3 combines with J gene TRBJ1-5; D is unclear. The germline V and J ends were trimmed by 3 bases and 3 bases, with 12 bases remaining between them. CDR3 length: 15 amino acids. CDR1 and CDR2 from the germline V gene are LGHNA and YSLEER. The CDR3 DNA sequence: TGCGCCAGCAGCCAGACAACGGGATACAATCAGCCCCAGCATTTT. It translates to CASSQTTGYNQPQHF.

The chain uses TRBV7-2 and TRBJ2-2; 8 bases are shared with TRBD1. This CDR3 region has 13 residues. The trim removed 6 bases at V and 7 bases at J, leaving 4 bases unmatched. Germline CDR1 and CDR2: SGHTA and FQGNSA. The CDR3 is CASRDRVHGELFF. The CDR3 DNA reads TGTGCCAGCAGGGACAGGGTGCACGGGGAGCTGTTTTTT.

This clone occurred once. This rearrangement joins TRBV19 to TRBJ2-2; 7 positions agree with TRBD2. The CDR3 is made up of 15 amino acids. The germline gives CDR1 LNHDA, CDR2 SQIVND (reference sequence). Germline trimming cut 2 bases from V and 6 bases from J; bases unmatched to any gene: 6. CDR3 nucleotides: TGTGCCAGTAGTATATCGCGGGAGCGGCCCGGGGAGCTGTTTTTT. Translation gives CASSISRERPGELFF.

The chain is built from TRBV28 and TRBJ1-6; the match to TRBD1 covers 7 bases. This CDR3 spans 14 amino acids. The trim removed 6 bases at V and 5 bases at J, leaving 4 bases unmatched. Germline CDR1 MDHEN, CDR2 SYDVKM. As DNA, the CDR3 is TGTGCCAGCAGACGGACAGGCAATAATTCACCCCTCCACTTT. Translation: CASRRTGNNSPLHF.

The rearrangement links TRBV7-9 to TRBJ2-7; weak D call: TRBD2 (5 bases). V lost 1 base and J 3 bases, leaving 16 bases between the germline ends. Germline V gene sequence: CDR1 SEHNR, CDR2 FQNEAQ (reference sequence). The CDR3 contains 16 residues. The CDR3 is CASSLEVAGLDYEQYF. The CDR3 DNA sequence: TGTGCCAGCAGCTTAGAGGTGGCGGGCCTCGACTACGAGCAGTACTTC.

The gene calls are TRBV7-9 and TRBJ2-5; 10 nucleotides line up with TRBD1. The CDR3 covers 15 residues. Trimming took 5 bases from V and 1 from J; bases not matched to a gene: 4. The V gene's germline CDR1 is SEHNR and CDR2 FQNEAQ (reference sequence). The CDR3 DNA is TGTGCCAGCAGCATCGGACAGGGGGTCCAAGAGACCCAGTACTTC. This codes for CASSIGQGVQETQYF. The whole variable domain, filled in from reference TRBV7-9 and TRBJ2-5, reads DTGVSQNPRHKITKRGQNVTFRCDPISEHNRLYWYRQTLGQGPEFLTYFQNEAQLEKSRLLSDRFSAERPKGSFSTLEIQRTEQGDSAMYLCASSIGQGVQETQYFGPGTRLLVL.

J is TRBJ1-4 and V is TRBV18, with 9 positions matching TRBD1. CDR1 is KGHSH and CDR2 is LQKENI in the germline V gene. This CDR3 contains 15 residues. The V and J ends lost 5 bases and 6 bases, in that order; junction bases with no gene match: 7. The CDR3 protein is CASSSRTGADEKLFF. CDR3 nucleotide sequence: TGTGCCAGCTCATCACGGACAGGGGCGGATGAAAAACTGTTTTTT.

The V gene is TRBV21-1, the J gene TRBJ1-3. TRBV21-1 is shown as a pseudogene. The CDR3 loop spans 17 amino acids. CDR3 region: CASSIPKDRGPGNTIYF. The CDR3, as DNA: TGTGCCAGCAGCATACCGAAAGACCGAGGGCCTGGAAACACCATATATTTT.

This chain joins TRBV7-2 and TRBJ1-2; 7 bases fit TRBD1. This CDR3 spans 13 amino acids. CDR1 and CDR2 from the germline V gene are SGHTA and FQGNSA. Losses at the gene ends were 2 bases for V and 7 bases for J; bases not matched to a gene: 4. DNA of the CDR3: TGTGCCAGCAGCTTACAGGGGGTTGGTGGCTACACCTTC. Translating gives CASSLQGVGGYTF.

This sequence joins TRBV10-1 and TRBJ2-5; a possible D gene is TRBD1 (6 bases). The CDR3 totals 13 residues. From germline, CDR1 is WNHNN and CDR2 SYGVQD (reference sequence). The germline V and J ends were trimmed by 9 bases and 4 bases, with 15 bases remaining between them. The chain's CDR3 is CASSQGTAETQYF. CDR3 bases: TGCGCCAGTTCTCAGGGGACCGCAGAGACCCAGTACTTC.

The chain has TRBV12-3 or TRBV12-4 and TRBJ2-7; D is perhaps TRBD1 (5 bases). The germline V and J ends were trimmed by 1 base and 4 bases, with 8 bases remaining between them. The CDR3 covers 13 residues. CDR3: CASSLGRVYEQYF. As DNA, the CDR3 is TGTGCCAGCAGTTTAGGCAGGGTGTACGAGCAGTACTTC.

This clone came up once. The CDR3 protein is CASSVGGQSNQPQHF. Here the CDR3 DNA reads TGTGCCAGCAGCGTAGGTGGACAGAGCAATCAGCCCCAGCATTTT. J is TRBJ1-5 and V is TRBV9, with D possibly matching TRBD1 (6 bases). The CDR3 is made up of 15 amino acids. V was cut by 0 bases and J by 1 base, with 8 bases left in between. Germline V lookup: CDR1 SGDLS, CDR2 YYNGEE.